The clone carrying this T cell receptor (beta chain) was seen many times. The antigen is not known. Time point reported: newly diagnosed GD, antithyroid drugs for less than 3 months. Generation of the TCR library employed RNA extracted from PBMCs. The data belong to a study of regulatory T cells in long-lasting Graves disease. Study findings and constraints: Persistent disease preferred TRBV28, TRBJ1-2 and TRBJ2-5; new disease, TRBV20-1 and TRBJ2-1. Exclusively peripheral blood, rather than thyroid tissue, was studied.

The CDR3 covers 16 residues. CDR1 and CDR2 from the germline V gene are SNHLY and FYNNEI. V shed 2 bases and J 3 bases; nucleotides not matched to a gene: 9. Construction of TCR beta libraries relied on iRepertoire HTBI primers and on Arm-PCR targeting CDR3 regions. TCRdb called the multiplex PCR reads again in MiXCR, with one record for every CDR3 protein. The sample carries 320,000 or so distinct CDR3 sequences, 15% to 20% recorded once. This TCR came from a female donor with Graves disease. Sequenced here: peripheral blood mononuclear cells (PBMCs), sampled at new diagnosis, from a patient treated with antithyroid drugs. The chain has TRBV2 and TRBJ2-7; 8 bases agree with TRBD2. The CDR3: CASSESPGGLGYEQYF. The CDR3 DNA reads as TGTGCCAGCAGTGAATCTCCCGGGGGACTAGGCTACGAGCAGTACTTC.